Listed here is a single T cell receptor (beta chain). The antigen is unknown. The data are from a study of cytomegalovirus exposure and HLA in healthy donors. Overall study findings and caveats: Within an earlier analysis, most TCR beta V segments proved productive either about 90% or about 30% of the time. Analysis was carried out at a later point, and it linked a missense DCLRE1C variant to TCR beta V- and J-gene trimming. A classifier reportedly called cytomegalovirus status with high sensitivity and specificity.

The PCR employed 60 Vbeta primers together with 13 Jbeta primers. The repertoire was sequenced with immunoSEQ multiplex PCR; TCRdb's copy has only in-frame clones and lacks some. In the table there are 90,000 to 110,000 clones, just under 70% of which are singletons. The germline CDR1 and CDR2 sequences are KGHSH and LQKENI. This CDR3 comprises 15 residues. V lost 3 bases and J lost 10; bases outside the gene matches: 14. Each donor was nominally healthy when sampled (though unrecorded immune exposures were likely). This sequence joins TRBV18 and TRBJ1-2, with 7 bases that match TRBD1. Material: PBMCs. This clonotype was obtained from a woman aged 70-85 years in good health and CMV-seropositive. This chain's CDR3 is CASSPEDDTGVDYTF. For the CDR3, the DNA is TGTGCCAGCTCACCCGAAGACGACACAGGGGTCGACTACACCTTC.